Given below is one T cell receptor (beta chain) in context. This sample is drawn from a study of blood T cell repertoires in COVID-19. Whole-study context: Nucleic acid was either cDNA or gDNA, and it came from T cells, B-cell-depleted T cells, or PBMCs.

Under the authors' procedure: Cell counts per sample came from amplifying reference gene primers. The table came from immunoSEQ multiplex PCR; TCRdb's copy has only in-frame clones and leaves some out. V and J calls and clone size come straight from that table; D and trimming were deduced from the DNA. The sample shows 150,000 or so clones, 90% of them seen only once. The CDR3 consists of 16 residues. Germline V CDR1 and CDR2: MNHEY, SMNVEV (reference sequence). V lost 5 bases to trimming and J lost 2 bases; unmatched junction nucleotides: 9. The rearrangement links TRBV27 to TRBJ2-7; TRBD1 matches 10 bases. This clonotype was obtained from a man over 45 with acute or convalescent COVID-19. Material for sequencing was peripheral blood. The CDR3 region is CASSPSDRGGTYEQYV. Here the CDR3 DNA reads TGTGCCAGCAGTCCGTCGGACAGGGGGGGAACCTACGAGCAGTACGTC.